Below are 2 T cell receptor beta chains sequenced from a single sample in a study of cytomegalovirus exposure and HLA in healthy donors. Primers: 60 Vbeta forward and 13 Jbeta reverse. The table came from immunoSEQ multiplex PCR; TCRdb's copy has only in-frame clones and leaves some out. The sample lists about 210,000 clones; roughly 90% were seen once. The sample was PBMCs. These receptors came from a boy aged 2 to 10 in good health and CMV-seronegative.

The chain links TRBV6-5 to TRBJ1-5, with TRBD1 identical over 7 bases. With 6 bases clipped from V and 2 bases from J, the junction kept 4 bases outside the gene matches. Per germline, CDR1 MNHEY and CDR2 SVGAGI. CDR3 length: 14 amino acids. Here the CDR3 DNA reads TGTGCCAGCAGACCCACAGGGGGCAATCAGCCCCAGCATTTT. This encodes CASRPTGGNQPQHF.

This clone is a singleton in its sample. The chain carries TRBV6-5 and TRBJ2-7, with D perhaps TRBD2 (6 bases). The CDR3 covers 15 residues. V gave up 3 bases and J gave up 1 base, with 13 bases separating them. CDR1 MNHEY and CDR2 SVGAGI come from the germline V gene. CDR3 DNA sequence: TGTGCCAGCAGTTATTCGGCGGAGGGGTCCTACGAGCAGTACTTC. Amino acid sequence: CASSYSAEGSYEQYF.